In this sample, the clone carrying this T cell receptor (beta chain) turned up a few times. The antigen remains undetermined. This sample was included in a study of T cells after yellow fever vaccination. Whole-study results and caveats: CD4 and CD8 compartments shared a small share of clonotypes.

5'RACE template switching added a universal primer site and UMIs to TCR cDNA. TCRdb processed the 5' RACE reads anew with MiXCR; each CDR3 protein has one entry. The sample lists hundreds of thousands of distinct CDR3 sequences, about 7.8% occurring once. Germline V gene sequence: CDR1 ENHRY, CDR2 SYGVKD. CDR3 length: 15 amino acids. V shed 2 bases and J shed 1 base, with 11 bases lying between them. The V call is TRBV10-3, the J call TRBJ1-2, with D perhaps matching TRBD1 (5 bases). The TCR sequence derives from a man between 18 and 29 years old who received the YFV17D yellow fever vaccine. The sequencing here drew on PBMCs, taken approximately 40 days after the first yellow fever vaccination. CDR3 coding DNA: TGTGCCATCAGTGAGACGAGGGGTCTTAACTATGGCTACACCTTC. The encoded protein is CAISETRGLNYGYTF.